Below, 6 T cell receptor beta chains from the same sample are listed, as sequenced in a study of cytomegalovirus exposure and HLA in healthy donors. Both 60 Vbeta primers and 13 Jbeta primers went into the PCR. Generated by immunoSEQ multiplex PCR, the TCRdb table keeps only in-frame clones and is missing some. The sample contains about 93,000 clones, about 80% of which appear only once. Sequencing was performed on PBMCs. These receptors originate from a man aged 25-45 years in good health and CMV-seronegative.

This sequence joins TRBV5-1 and TRBJ2-5, with D possibly matching TRBD2 (7 bases). The J call may be in error: the DNA end matches TRBJ2-7 better. The CDR3 has 14 amino acids. The germline gives CDR1 SGHRS, CDR2 YFSETQ. The CDR3 region has the DNA TGCGCCAGCAGCTTACGGGGGGCCCTCGACGAGCAGTACTTC. Translated: CASSLRGALDEQYF.

As to this clone: Mismatch with germline at one junction end may stem from a read error. The rearrangement joins TRBV7-9 to TRBJ1-5; 8 bases fit TRBD1. Looked up from germline, CDR1 is SEHNR and CDR2 is FQNEAQ (reference sequence). The CDR3 sequence is 18 residues long. The DNA for the CDR3 is TGTTCCAGCAGCTTAACCGGGACAGGAGTCCGATTCAATCAGCCCCAGCATTTT. This encodes CSSSLTGTGVRFNQPQHF.

This clone was observed a handful of times. The rearrangement links TRBV7-6 to TRBJ2-3; D might be TRBD2 (5 bases). Germline CDR1 reads SGHVS; CDR2 reads FNYEAQ. The length of the CDR3 is 14 residues. The V and J ends lost 0 bases and 1 base respectively, with 5 bases between them. CDR3 sequence (DNA): TGTGCCAGCAGCTTAGCCGGGGGCACAGATACGCAGTATTTT. This codes for CASSLAGGTDTQYF.

The chain combines TRBV2 with TRBJ2-3; weak D call: TRBD2 (6 bases). CDR3 size: 18 residues. Germline CDR1 SNHLY, CDR2 FYNNEI. Trimming left V 0 bases short and J 6 bases short, with 22 bases between. The CDR3 DNA sequence: TGTGCCAGCAGTGAAGCGCTTCCGCAGGCGGGGTTCGTGGATACGCAGTATTTT. Protein product: CASSEALPQAGFVDTQYF.

The CDR3 is CASSQVGGPAEAFF. CDR3 in DNA: TGCGCCAGCAGCCAAGTAGGAGGACCTGCTGAAGCTTTCTTT. V is TRBV4-1 and J is TRBJ1-1; no clear D. The CDR3 runs 14 residues. V dropped 1 base and J dropped 6 bases, with 12 bases sitting between them. CDR1 and CDR2 (germline): MGHRA, YSYEKL.

The chain links TRBV7-2 to TRBJ2-5; D unclear. Germline assignment: CDR1 SGHTA and CDR2 FQGNSA. The CDR3 contains 14 residues. V was trimmed by 1 base and J by 5 bases, leaving 11 bases between them. The CDR3 DNA is TGTGCCAGCAGCTTAGGTGTGGGCCTGGAGACCCAGTACTTC. Amino acid sequence: CASSLGVGLETQYF. Drawing the rest from reference TRBV7-2 and TRBJ2-5, the complete variable domain is GAGVSQSPSNKVTEKGKDVELRCDPISGHTALYWYRQSLGQGLEFLIYFQGNSAPDKSGLPSDRFSAERTGGSVSTLTIQRTQQEDSAVYLCASSLGVGLETQYFGPGTRLLVL.